What follows are 23 T cell receptor beta chains derived from one specimen sequenced in a study of a mutant IDH1 vaccine in newly diagnosed glioma. Their antigens remain unidentified. The time point is: week 11, during vaccination. The investigators gave 300 ug of mutant IDH1 20-mer peptide in each vaccine dose, together with topical imiquimod. Assay: immunoSEQ multiplex PCR; the TCRdb copy retains only in-frame clones and omits some. The table lists 57,000 or so clones, roughly four fifths of them singletons. Material: PBMCs, obtained from a glioma patient whose treatment included an IDH1 peptide vaccine. The receptors originated from a man aged 25-45 years with glioma.

The genes are TRBV28 and TRBJ2-2; 10 nucleotides align to TRBD2. Trimming took 5 bases from V and 4 from J; bases not matched to a gene: 7. The CDR3 runs 16 residues. From germline, CDR1 is MDHEN and CDR2 SYDVKM. CDR3 DNA: TGTGCCAGCAGTCCCCTGAGCGGGAGGGGCACCGGGGAGCTGTTTTTT. Its translation: CASSPLSGRGTGELFF.

This chain connects TRBV7-7 to TRBJ2-5; TRBD2 agrees at 12 bases. The germline V gene encodes CDR1 SSHAT and CDR2 FNYEAQ (reference sequence). This CDR3 comprises 17 residues. The V segment lost 3 bases and the J segment 5 bases; nucleotides outside the gene matches: 10. This CDR3 is CASSLGLAGSPRETQYF. The CDR3 bases are TGTGCCAGCAGCTTGGGACTAGCGGGTTCCCCCCGGGAGACCCAGTACTTC. The full variable domain, in which reference TRBV7-7 and TRBJ2-5 provide the parts outside the CDR3, is GAGVSQSPRYKVTKRGQDVTLRCDPISSHATLYWYQQALGQGPEFLTYFNYEAQPDKSGLPSDRFSAERPEGSISTLTIQRTEQRDSAMYRCASSLGLAGSPRETQYFGPGTRLLVL.

V is TRBV7-2 and J is TRBJ1-2; 7 nucleotides match TRBD1. Losses at the gene ends were 5 bases for V and 8 bases for J; bases not matched to a gene: 8. This CDR3 has 13 residues. Germline CDR1 and CDR2: SGHTA and FQGNSA. The CDR3 protein is CASSLDRRGGYTF. The CDR3 region has the DNA TGTGCCAGCAGCCTGGACAGGCGCGGAGGCTACACCTTC.

The J gene is TRBJ1-5, the V gene TRBV4-1, with D maybe TRBD1 (6 bases). CDR3 length: 15 amino acids. With 0 bases removed from V and 3 bases from J, the gap between germline ends came to 9 bases. Germline V gene sequence: CDR1 MGHRA, CDR2 YSYEKL. The CDR3: CASSQDYRVNQPQHF. The DNA for the CDR3 is TGCGCCAGCAGCCAAGATTACAGGGTCAATCAGCCCCAGCATTTT.

The chain joins TRBV15 to TRBJ2-7; 9 bases match TRBD1. The CDR3 consists of 16 residues. Germline trimming cut 5 bases from V and 2 bases from J; bases unmatched to any gene: 10. Germline-derived CDR1 and CDR2 are LNHNV and YYDKDF (reference sequence). This CDR3 is CATSRSPRTGAYEQYF. The DNA for the CDR3 is TGTGCCACCAGCCGTTCCCCCCGGACAGGGGCCTACGAGCAGTACTTC.

The chain uses TRBV7-9 and TRBJ1-2; 9 nucleotides match TRBD1. The CDR3 is 14 amino acids. Per germline, CDR1 SEHNR and CDR2 FQNEAQ (reference sequence). V lost 5 bases, J lost 5 bases, and 6 bases stayed unmatched. DNA for the CDR3: TGTGCCAGCAGCCAGGGGGGGACAGGGTATGGCTACACCTTC. Residues: CASSQGGTGYGYTF.

The J gene is TRBJ1-5, the V gene TRBV29-1, with 10 bases that match TRBD1. The CDR3 is made up of 12 amino acids. The J segment lost 6 bases and the V segment lost 6 bases, leaving 2 bases of the junction unmatched. Looked up from germline, CDR1 is SQVTM and CDR2 is ANQGSEA. CDR3 sequence (DNA): TGCAGCGTCCGGACAGGGGGTCAGCCCCAGCATTTT. This translates into CSVRTGGQPQHF.

V is TRBV5-4 and J is TRBJ1-6; 9 nucleotides agree with TRBD1. The CDR3 spans 15 residues. CDR1 SGHNT and CDR2 YYREEE come from the germline V gene (reference sequence). V lost 4 bases and J lost 7; bases outside the gene matches: 6. This CDR3 is CASSATGQGNSPLHF. DNA of the CDR3: TGTGCCAGCAGCGCAACAGGACAGGGGAATTCACCCCTCCACTTT.

The V and J genes are TRBV6-1 and TRBJ2-1; tentative D call: TRBD1 (6 bases). CDR3 length: 14 residues. Per germline, CDR1 MNHNS and CDR2 SASEGT. V lost 4 bases to trimming and J lost 4 bases, with 11 bases between them. The chain's CDR3 is CASSAGTRYNEQFF. CDR3 nucleotide sequence: TGTGCCAGCAGTGCCGGGACAAGGTACAATGAGCAGTTCTTC.

The rearrangement uses TRBV7-6 and TRBJ2-7; D is ambiguous. This CDR3 is built from 13 residues. Between the trimmed V and J ends, which lost 5 bases and 1 base, there was a span of 9 bases. Germline-derived CDR1 and CDR2 are SGHVS and FNYEAQ. The CDR3 nucleotides read TGTGCCAGCAGCGAGATCGATTCCTACGAGCAGTACTTC. Protein: CASSEIDSYEQYF.

This clone was observed once. This chain uses TRBV9 with TRBJ1-1, with D perhaps TRBD1 (6 bases). Germline V lookup: CDR1 SGDLS, CDR2 YYNGEE. V gave up 4 bases and J gave up 4 bases, with 14 bases separating them. This CDR3 has 14 amino acids. In nucleotides, the CDR3 is TGTGCCAGCAGCCAGCCCCAGGGGTTCACTGAAGCTTTCTTT. As protein: CASSQPQGFTEAFF.

In DNA, the CDR3 is TGCGCCAGCAGCCCAGGATTCGAGAGGGGGTTCGGATCACCCCTCCACTTT. Its protein is CASSPGFERGFGSPLHF. The V and J genes are TRBV5-1 and TRBJ1-6; D may be TRBD1 (6 bases). The V end was cut by 4 bases, the J end by 10 bases, with 24 bases between. The length of the CDR3 is 17 residues. CDR1 SGHRS and CDR2 YFSETQ come from the germline V gene. The full variable domain, completed using reference TRBV5-1 and TRBJ1-6, is KAGVTQTPRYLIKTRGQQVTLSCSPISGHRSVSWYQQTPGQGLQFLFEYFSETQRNKGNFPGRFSGRQFSNSRSEMNVSTLELGDSALYLCASSPGFERGFGSPLHFGNGTRLTVT.

The rearrangement uses TRBV7-2 and TRBJ2-1; 10 nucleotides agree with TRBD2. This CDR3 contains 16 residues. The germline CDR1 and CDR2 sequences are SGHTA and FQGNSA. V lost 1 base, J lost 3 bases, and 3 bases stayed unmatched. CDR3 sequence reads: CASSLDASGSYNEQFF. CDR3 DNA: TGTGCCAGCAGCTTAGATGCTAGCGGGAGCTACAATGAGCAGTTCTTC.

This clone has a single count. DNA of the CDR3: TGCAGCGTTATTAGACAGGGTTCGGAAGGCTACACCTTC. Translation: CSVIRQGSEGYTF. The genes are TRBV29-1 and TRBJ1-2; 7 nucleotides line up with TRBD1. Germline loops: CDR1 SQVTM, CDR2 ANQGSEA. After removal of 5 bases from V and 8 bases from J, the junction contained 11 bases not matched to a gene. The CDR3 is made up of 13 amino acids.

The V call is TRBV20-1, the J call TRBJ1-2; no firm D call. The CDR3 consists of 11 residues. Germline loops: CDR1 DFQATT, CDR2 SNEGSKA (reference sequence). V gave up 1 base and J gave up 8 bases, with 8 bases separating them. The CDR3 DNA reads as TGCAGTGCTAGAGCCCCCAGAGGCTACACCTTC. It codes for CSARAPRGYTF.

V usage is TRBV5-4 and J usage is TRBJ2-1; 7 bases match TRBD2. The CDR3 sequence is 12 residues long. V gave up 4 bases and J gave up 7 bases; unmatched junction bases: 2. CDR1 SGHNT and CDR2 YYREEE come from the germline V gene (reference sequence). CDR3 nucleotides: TGTGCCAGCAGCCTGGGACTAAATGAGCAGTTCTTC. Translation: CASSLGLNEQFF.

The chain has TRBV9 and TRBJ2-3; TRBD1 is a possible D gene (5 bases). The CDR3 extends over 14 amino acids. Germline values: CDR1 SGDLS, CDR2 YYNGEE. Trimming removed 3 bases at V and 0 bases at J, with 8 bases between. The CDR3: CASSEGSSTDTQYF. The CDR3 nucleotides read TGTGCCAGCAGCGAGGGGTCGAGCACAGATACGCAGTATTTT.

This rearrangement joins TRBV9 to TRBJ2-1, with 11 nucleotides matching TRBD2. V trimming: 0 bases; J trimming: 4 bases; junction bases outside the gene matches: 9. Germline values: CDR1 SGDLS, CDR2 YYNGEE. The CDR3 covers 18 residues. CDR3 nucleotide sequence: TGTGCCAGCAGCGTAGATATTAGCGGGGGGGCCTTGTACAATGAGCAGTTCTTC. Translating it yields CASSVDISGGALYNEQFF.

J is TRBJ2-6 and V is TRBV27; perhaps TRBD1 as D (6 bases). Germline V gives CDR1 MNHEY, CDR2 SMNVEV (reference sequence). The CDR3 spans 18 residues. The V end lost 5 bases, the J end lost 2 bases, and 19 bases lay between the germline ends. The CDR3 DNA follows: TGTGCCAGCAGTCTACGGGCAGGGGTCCCTACTGGGGCCAACGTCCTGACTTTC. Its translation: CASSLRAGVPTGANVLTF.

The gene calls are TRBV5-1 and TRBJ2-2, with 8 bases identical to TRBD2. V lost 4 bases to trimming and J lost 3 bases; unmatched junction nucleotides: 5. CDR3 length: 15 residues. Germline CDR1 and CDR2: SGHRS and YFSETQ. The CDR3 DNA reads as TGCGCCAGCAGCAAGGGACTAGTTGACACCGGGGAGCTGTTTTTT. Amino acids: CASSKGLVDTGELFF.

The chain has TRBV20-1 and TRBJ2-1, with D perhaps TRBD2 (5 bases). The V end was cut by 1 base, the J end by 12 bases, with 10 bases between. Germline CDR1 and CDR2: DFQATT and SNEGSKA (reference sequence). CDR3 length: 11 amino acids. The CDR3 sequence: CSARGGIPQFF. CDR3 in DNA: TGCAGTGCTAGAGGAGGGATACCGCAGTTCTTC.

This chain uses TRBV10-2 with TRBJ2-2; D may correspond to TRBD1 or TRBD2 (5 bases each). The germline V gene encodes CDR1 WSHSY and CDR2 SAAADI. This CDR3 comprises 13 residues. Trimming stripped 7 bases from V and 2 bases from J, with 8 bases between. CDR3 nucleotide sequence: TGCGCCAGCAATGGGGGTAACACCGGGGAGCTGTTTTTT. As protein: CASNGGNTGELFF.

This chain links TRBV25-1 with TRBJ2-3, with 9 bases aligning to TRBD2. This CDR3 region has 17 residues. Germline CDR1 and CDR2: MGHDK and SYGVNS. The V gene end was trimmed by 2 bases and the J gene end by 5 bases; junction bases not matched to a gene: 11. CDR3 amino acids: CASSEALSASGVDTQYF. The CDR3 nucleotides are TGTGCCAGCAGTGAAGCCCTTAGCGCTAGCGGGGTAGATACGCAGTATTTT.